The rows below give T cell receptor beta chains drawn from one sample of a study of T cells in Graves' hyperthyroidism and ophthalmopathy. TCRdb used MiXCR to reprocess the multiplex PCR reads, holding one entry per CDR3 protein. The profile shows fewer than 700,000 distinct CDR3 sequences, 15% to 20% of them singletons. The sample comprised blood. Source of these receptors: a woman younger than 30 with Graves' ophthalmopathy. Each CDR3 is given with its conserved first and last residue. The order of the fields is clone size, J gene, V gene, D gene, CDR3 DNA, CDR3 protein. A D gene is named only where the DNA matches it firmly. The listing skips clone size in some rows; elsewhere it reads once, few, many or a size class.

medium-sized TRBJ2-1 TRBV11-1 - TGTGCCTCCGGGAGCCGTTACAATGAGCAGTTCTTC CASGSRYNEQFF
few TRBJ2-1 TRBV12-3/TRBV12-4 - TGTGCCAGCACTGACTTAGACAGGACCTACTCCTACAATGAGCAGTTCTTC CASTDLDRTYSYNEQFF
many TRBJ1-1 TRBV6-1 - TGTGCCAGCACCCCCCCAGGCGCTATGAACACTGAAGCTTTCTTT CASTPPGAMNTEAFF
few TRBJ2-4 TRBV7-9 - TGTGCCAGCAGCCGAGGGGGGTGGGGAGACGAGATAGCCAAAAACATTCAGTACTTC CASSRGGWGDEIAKNIQYF
few TRBJ2-7 TRBV6-1 TRBD1 TGTGCCAGCATTATCCGGGACAGCTCCTACGAGCAGTACTTC CASIIRDSSYEQYF
- TRBJ2-4 TRBV19 TRBD1 TGTGCCAGTAGTATCAAAGGGGCAGGGGGCGAGTTTGGCAAAAACATTCAGTACTTC CASSIKGAGGEFGKNIQYF
- TRBJ2-5 TRBV7-6 TRBD2 TGTGCCAGCAGCTTAAGGACAGGGACTAGCGGGAGCGGGGATGAGACCCAGTACTTC CASSLRTGTSGSGDETQYF
many TRBJ2-6 TRBV2 - TGTGCCAGCAGTGAAGGAGTGGTTGGGGCCAACGTCCTGACTTTC CASSEGVVGANVLTF
many TRBJ1-5 TRBV28 - TGTGCCAGCACGGGACTTATGGGCAATCAGCCCCAGCATTTT CASTGLMGNQPQHF
many TRBJ2-1 TRBV12-3/TRBV12-4 - TGTGCCAGCAGTCTTTTTCTCAACAATGAGCAGTTCTTC CASSLFLNNEQFF
many TRBJ1-1 TRBV28 - TGTGCCAGCAGTTTCTCCTCAGGGAACACTGAAGCTTTCTTT CASSFSSGNTEAFF
- TRBJ1-3 TRBV30 - TGTGCCTGTAGAAAGAGCTCTGGAAACACCATATATTTT CACRKSSGNTIYF
many TRBJ2-1 TRBV27 - TGTGCCAGCAGTTTAGCAGGGTTGAATGAGCAGTTCTTC CASSLAGLNEQFF
many TRBJ2-7 TRBV20-1 - TGCAGTGCACCTTTGTCAGGAGCCTACGAGCAGTACTTC CSAPLSGAYEQYF
few TRBJ2-1 TRBV7-9 TRBD2 TGTGCCAGCAGCCCCCTCGGGGGTGGACTAGCGGGAGACGCCTACAATGAGCAGTTCTTC CASSPLGGGLAGDAYNEQFF
few TRBJ1-1 TRBV15 TRBD1 TGTGCCACCAGCTTACCGTCACAGGGGGCCACTGAAGCTTTCTTT CATSLPSQGATEAFF
many TRBJ1-1 TRBV3-1 - TGTGCCAGCAGCCATGGGAAGACTGAAGCTTTCTTT CASSHGKTEAFF
- TRBJ2-5 TRBV7-2 TRBD2 TGTGCCTCAGAAGGGACTAGCGGGGGGAGGCGGAAGACCCAGTACTTC CASEGTSGGRRKTQYF
- TRBJ2-3 TRBV20-1 TRBD2 TGCAGTGCTTCGACTAGCGGGGTCACAGATACGCAGTATTTT CSASTSGVTDTQYF
many TRBJ2-3 TRBV7-8 TRBD1 TGTGCCAGCAGCCCAGGGGGCTCCTTCGGGGCAGATACGCAGTATTTT CASSPGGSFGADTQYF
many TRBJ2-3 TRBV14 - TGTGCCAGCAGCCAAGGGGGGTTCAGAGATACGCAGTATTTT CASSQGGFRDTQYF
many TRBJ2-3 TRBV28 - TGTGCCAGCACCACTGGCCAGGCCACAGATACGCAGTATTTT CASTTGQATDTQYF
- TRBJ2-7 TRBV6-5 TRBD1 TGTGCCAGCAGTTCGACCGGGACAGGGCGCTACGAGCAGTACTTC CASSSTGTGRYEQYF
many TRBJ1-1 TRBV14 - TGTGCCAGCAGCCAGTTCGGAGAGCCCCAGCCTGAAGCTTTCTTT CASSQFGEPQPEAFF
many TRBJ2-7 TRBV28 TRBD1 TGTGCCAGCAGAACAGGGGGCTCTACTGGGGGATCCTACGAGCAGTACTTC CASRTGGSTGGSYEQYF
- TRBJ1-2 TRBV7-8 TRBD1 TGTGCCAGCAGCATAGGAAGACAGGGGCAAAACTATGGCTACACCTTC CASSIGRQGQNYGYTF
many TRBJ2-2 TRBV7-8 TRBD2 TGTGCCAGCAGCCGTCGCCTAGCGGGGGGCCTGTGGACCGGGGAGCTGTTTTTT CASSRRLAGGLWTGELFF
few TRBJ1-5 TRBV6-2/TRBV6-3 - TGTGCCAGCAGTTACATGAGGGACTATAGCAATCAGCCCCAGCATTTT CASSYMRDYSNQPQHF
- TRBJ2-5 TRBV19 TRBD1 TGTGCCAGTAGTGCGGGGACAGGGGATATCCAAGAGACCCAGTACTTC CASSAGTGDIQETQYF
many TRBJ1-1 TRBV12-5 - TGTGCTAGTGGTTTTGCTCAGGGTCTGGCCACTGAAGCTTTCTTT CASGFAQGLATEAFF
- TRBJ2-1 TRBV16 - TGTGCCAGCAGCCAACAGGGCCGGCCCAGCTCCTACAATGAGCAGTTCTTC CASSQQGRPSSYNEQFF
few TRBJ1-2 TRBV14 - TGTGCCAGCAGCCAAGAATCGATGGGGGAAGCTAACTATGGCTACACCTTC CASSQESMGEANYGYTF
many TRBJ1-4 TRBV11-2 - TGTGCCAGCAGCTTACCTCCCCTCCGGGAACGCGATATAGGTGAAAAACTGTTTTTT CASSLPPLRERDIGEKLFF
many TRBJ1-2 TRBV7-9 - TGTGCCAGCAGCTCTTTAAACAGGGTGAAGGATGGCTACACCTTC CASSSLNRVKDGYTF
once TRBJ2-7 TRBV7-9 TRBD1 TGTGCCAGCAGCTTATCTAGACAGGGGGCCGGCGCGGCTGAGCAGTACTTC CASSLSRQGAGAAEQYF
- TRBJ1-3 TRBV2 - TGTGCCCTGACCGGGGCTGATGCTGGAAACACCATATATTTT CALTGADAGNTIYF
few TRBJ2-3 TRBV6-1 - TGTGCCAGCAGTTCAGACTTAACCGGGGGCACAGATACGCAGTATTTT CASSSDLTGGTDTQYF
- TRBJ2-7 TRBV4-2 TRBD2 TGTGCCAGCAGGGAACTAGCGGGAGCTTACGAGCAGTACTTC CASRELAGAYEQYF
many TRBJ1-2 TRBV6-1 TRBD1 TGTGCCAGCAGTCCCGGGACAGGGGGATATGGCTACACCTTC CASSPGTGGYGYTF
- TRBJ2-4 TRBV15 TRBD1 TGTGCCACCGGCGAGGGGACAGAAAACATTCAGTACTTC CATGEGTENIQYF
many TRBJ1-2 TRBV24-1 - TGTGCCACCAGCGGTGACGGGGGCACACATGGCTACACCTTC CATSGDGGTHGYTF
- TRBJ2-3 TRBV28 TRBD1 TGTGCCAGCGAGCGACAGGGCACAGGTACGCAGTATTTT CASERQGTGTQYF
many TRBJ2-5 TRBV30 TRBD2 TGTGCCTGGAGGCTAGCGGGGGGGATCACGGAGACCCAGTACTTC CAWRLAGGITETQYF
few TRBJ1-1 TRBV5-1 TRBD1 TGCGCCAGCAGCTTGGGTCCGGGCAGGGGGCGCGGAGCTTTCTTT CASSLGPGRGRGAFF
few TRBJ1-5 TRBV7-9 TRBD1 TGTGCCAGCAGCCTTGGACAGGGAGGGAACAATCAGCCCCAGCATTTT CASSLGQGGNNQPQHF
few TRBJ1-1 TRBV19 - TGTGCCAGTAGTACACAGGGTTTGGGGACTGAAGCTTTCTTT CASSTQGLGTEAFF
- TRBJ2-3 TRBV29-1 TRBD2 TGCAGCGTTAAAACGCGTGGGACTAGCGGGAACCCTAGCACAGATACGCAGTATTTT CSVKTRGTSGNPSTDTQYF
many TRBJ2-3 TRBV7-2 - TGTGCCAGCGCCCTGACCTCTACAGAGCCCACAGATACGCAGTATTTT CASALTSTEPTDTQYF
- TRBJ2-5 TRBV30 TRBD2 TGTGCCTGGAGTTACGGATCTAGCGGGAGTTGGGAGACCCAGTACTTC CAWSYGSSGSWETQYF
many TRBJ2-6 TRBV11-2 - TGTGCCAGCAGCCTAGGCGGGGAAGGGCGGACCAACGTCCTGACTTTC CASSLGGEGRTNVLTF
- TRBJ2-1 TRBV13 - TGTGCCAGCAGCTTACTGGACCAGGGTAAATTCTTC CASSLLDQGKFF
few TRBJ2-1 TRBV29-1 - TGCAGCGTTGAACATCAGGGCCATGAGCAGTTCTTC CSVEHQGHEQFF
many TRBJ2-7 TRBV3-1 - TGTGCCAGCAGCCAATTAAGCGGAACCTACGAGCAGTACTTC CASSQLSGTYEQYF